These 32 T cell receptor beta chains were all obtained from the same sample, sequenced in a study of post-analysis software for immune sequencing data. Whole-study results and caveats: Patients carried roughly 5 TRBV segments more frequently than controls did, and TRBV5-6, TRBV5-1 and TRBV20-1 were among them.

The library was made from cDNA and included unique molecular identifiers. TCRdb re-called the PCR reads with MiXCR, one entry per CDR3 protein. Of around 770,000 distinct CDR3 sequences in the sample, around 46% were seen once. For these receptors, no antigen is known. The sample taken for sequencing was blood. These TCRs come from a girl aged 10 to 17 with multiple sclerosis.

This clonotype was recorded a few times. The V call is TRBV10-3, the J call TRBJ1-2, with a possible D match to TRBD1 (6 bases). CDR1 is ENHRY and CDR2 is SYGVKD in the germline V gene. Trimming shortened V by 8 bases and J by 1 base, and 17 bases separated the two germline ends. CDR3 size: 15 residues. The CDR3 bases are TGTGCCATCCGCCCGCAGGGGACCCATAACTATGGCTACACCTTC. Protein sequence: CAIRPQGTHNYGYTF.

V is TRBV2 and J is TRBJ2-5, with 10 bases fitting TRBD1. CDR1 is SNHLY and CDR2 is FYNNEI in the germline V gene. Germline trimming cut 5 bases from V and 0 bases from J; bases unmatched to any gene: 6. This CDR3 spans 16 amino acids. The CDR3 here is CASSPGTGAHQETQYF. CDR3 nucleotide sequence: TGTGCCAGCAGTCCCGGGACAGGGGCCCACCAAGAGACCCAGTACTTC.

V gene TRBV7-2 combines with J gene TRBJ2-7, with D possibly being TRBD1 (5 bases). Trimming removed 3 bases from V and 1 base from J, with 10 bases in between. Germline CDR1 and CDR2: SGHTA and FQGNSA. The CDR3 is made up of 14 amino acids. The CDR3 reads CASSFWGPSYEQYF. In DNA form, the CDR3 reads TGTGCCAGCAGCTTCTGGGGCCCATCCTACGAGCAGTACTTC.

This chain uses TRBV14 with TRBJ2-5; D assignment may be TRBD1 or TRBD2 (5 bases each). V was pared by 1 base and J by 4 bases, with 16 bases between. This CDR3 has 16 amino acids. Looked up from germline, CDR1 is SGHDN and CDR2 is FVKESK. The CDR3 here is CASSQGGMVLAETQYF. CDR3 in DNA: TGTGCCAGCAGCCAAGGGGGGATGGTGCTGGCAGAGACCCAGTACTTC.

This clonotype was observed a handful of times. The V gene is TRBV18, the J gene TRBJ2-1, with 7 nucleotides matching TRBD2. CDR1 is KGHSH, CDR2 LQKENI, per germline. The CDR3 length is 14 residues. V was pared by 6 bases and J by 0 bases, with 2 bases of the junction left unmatched. The CDR3 here is CASSLAASYNEQFF. The CDR3 nucleotides read TGTGCCAGCTCGCTAGCGGCCTCCTACAATGAGCAGTTCTTC.

The chain links TRBV4-2 to TRBJ2-5; no reliable D call. V lost 0 bases to trimming and J lost 2 bases, with 10 bases between them. The CDR3 extends over 15 amino acids. Germline values: CDR1 LGHNA, CDR2 YNFKEQ. Here the CDR3 reads CASSQEVLPQETQYF. The CDR3 DNA reads as TGTGCCAGCAGCCAAGAGGTCCTACCTCAAGAGACCCAGTACTTC.

The chain is built from TRBV28 and TRBJ2-3; no firm D call. The CDR3 loop spans 15 amino acids. The ends were cut back, 3 bases at V and 0 bases at J, with 10 bases in the middle. The V gene's germline CDR1 is MDHEN and CDR2 SYDVKM. The CDR3 sequence is CASSFKMLSTDTQYF. In DNA, the CDR3 is TGTGCCAGCAGTTTTAAGATGCTTAGCACAGATACGCAGTATTTT.

In regard to this clonotype: This may come from a read error, since a much larger clone is one base off. The chain couples TRBV6-4 to TRBJ2-3; 9 positions match TRBD2. The CDR3 runs to 15 residues. Germline V gene data show CDR1 as MRHNA and CDR2 as SNTAGT. V shed 4 bases, J shed 3 bases, and the junction held 5 bases outside the gene matches. CDR3 sequence reads: CASSGRAGGTDTQYF. CDR3 coding DNA: TGTGCCAGCAGTGGACGAGCGGGAGGAACAGATACGCAGTATTTT.

V gene TRBV7-3 combines with J gene TRBJ2-2; D gene ambiguous. Trimming removed 1 base from V and 7 bases from J, with 4 bases in between. The CDR3 length is 12 residues. Looked up from germline, CDR1 is SGHTA and CDR2 is FQGTGA. The CDR3 sequence is CASSLNFGELFF. CDR3 coding DNA: TGTGCCAGCAGCTTAAATTTCGGGGAGCTGTTTTTT.

The genes are TRBV7-6 and TRBJ2-2; TRBD2 matches 9 bases. CDR3 size: 19 residues. CDR1 SGHVS and CDR2 FNYEAQ come from the germline V gene. V shed 0 bases, J shed 2 bases, and the junction held 10 bases outside the gene matches. The CDR3 region is CASSLAGGRAWGNTGELFF. CDR3 nucleotides: TGTGCCAGCAGCTTAGCTGGCGGGAGGGCCTGGGGAAACACCGGGGAGCTGTTTTTT. The complete variable domain, with remaining parts taken from reference TRBV7-6 and TRBJ2-2, reads GAGVSQSPRYKVTKRGQDVALRCDPISGHVSLYWYRQALGQGPEFLTYFNYEAQQDKSGLPNDRFSAERPEGSISTLTIQRTEQRDSAMYRCASSLAGGRAWGNTGELFFGEGSRLTVL.

The chain is built from TRBV11-2 and TRBJ2-1, with 7 bases fitting TRBD2. V lost 1 base and J lost 4; bases outside the gene matches: 7. CDR1 SGHAT and CDR2 FQNNGV come from the germline V gene. This CDR3 region has 16 residues. The CDR3 DNA reads as TGTGCCAGCAGCTTAGGGCTAGCGGAGCGATACAATGAGCAGTTCTTC. The encoded protein is CASSLGLAERYNEQFF.

This clonotype was recorded a few times. The genes are TRBV7-8 and TRBJ2-1; D remains unclear. Per the germline V gene, CDR1 is SGHVS and CDR2 is FQNEAQ. The CDR3 covers 18 residues. V dropped 3 bases and J dropped 0 bases, with 18 bases sitting between them. The CDR3, as DNA: TGTGCCAGCAGCTTGTTTAGTGGAGAAACCAACTCCTACAATGAGCAGTTCTTC. This gives the protein CASSLFSGETNSYNEQFF. Based on the CDR3 plus reference TRBV7-8 and TRBJ2-1, the full variable domain is GAGVSQSPRYKVAKRGQDVALRCDPISGHVSLFWYQQALGQGPEFLTYFQNEAQLDKSGLPSDRFFAERPEGSVSTLKIQRTQQEDSAVYLCASSLFSGETNSYNEQFFGPGTRLTVL.

The chain couples TRBV27 to TRBJ2-7; 12 bases map to TRBD1. CDR1 MNHEY and CDR2 SMNVEV come from the germline V gene (reference sequence). The CDR3 spans 17 residues. The ends lost 3 bases at V and 5 bases at J; junction bases unmatched: 11. For the CDR3, the DNA is TGTGCCAGCAGTTTTTTGGGCAGGGACAGGGGGCTCCACGAGCAGTACTTC. This codes for CASSFLGRDRGLHEQYF.

This clonotype was picked up a small number of times. This chain connects TRBV29-1 to TRBJ2-1; perhaps TRBD2 as D (5 bases). The V gene lost 2 bases and the J gene lost 2 bases, with 10 bases spanning the gap. The length of the CDR3 is 14 residues. Germline V gene sequence: CDR1 SQVTM, CDR2 ANQGSEA. The CDR3 here is CSVEIRGTYNEQFF. In nucleotides, the CDR3 is TGCAGCGTTGAAATACGGGGAACCTACAATGAGCAGTTCTTC.

This clonotype was counted between two and nine times. The chain recombines TRBV20-1 with TRBJ1-2; D call uncertain. The germline V and J ends were trimmed by 0 bases and 7 bases, with 18 bases remaining between them. The CDR3 length is 15 residues. Germline CDR1 DFQATT, CDR2 SNEGSKA (reference sequence). CDR3 in DNA: TGCAGTGCTAGAGAGGCCCCGACGGATGGGAGTGGCTACACCTTC. It encodes CSAREAPTDGSGYTF.

The chain uses TRBV7-3 and TRBJ2-1, with 7 bases that match TRBD2. The V gene end was trimmed by 8 bases and the J gene end by 7 bases; junction bases not matched to a gene: 8. This CDR3 region has 13 residues. In germline, CDR1 is SGHTA, CDR2 FQGTGA. The CDR3 DNA follows: TGTGCCAGCGGGGGTGCGGGGGAGAATGAGCAGTTCTTC. This sequence encodes CASGGAGENEQFF.

This clonotype was counted a few times. This chain joins TRBV6-2 or TRBV6-3 and TRBJ2-1; the match to TRBD1 covers 11 bases. The V gene end was trimmed by 6 bases and the J gene end by 6 bases; junction bases not matched to a gene: 4. The CDR3 has 14 amino acids. CDR1 is MNHEY and CDR2 is SVGEGT in the germline V gene. The CDR3 nucleotides read TGTGCCAGCAGCCCGGGACAGGGGGGCAATGAGCAGTTCTTC. It yields the protein CASSPGQGGNEQFF.

This clonotype was recorded a few times. The chain combines TRBV28 with TRBJ2-7; TRBD1 matches 10 bases. CDR1 is MDHEN, CDR2 SYDVKM, per germline. The CDR3 spans 15 residues. J lost 2 bases, V lost 6 bases, and 7 bases had no gene match. This CDR3 is CASRSPGTGAYEQYF. As DNA, the CDR3 is TGTGCCAGCAGATCTCCCGGGACAGGGGCCTACGAGCAGTACTTC. Full variable domain (rest looked up from reference TRBV28 and TRBJ2-7): DVKVTQSSRYLVKRTGEKVFLECVQDMDHENMFWYRQDPGLGLRLIYFSYDVKMKEKGDIPEGYSVSREKKERFSLILESASTNQTSMYLCASRSPGTGAYEQYFGPGTRLTVT.

The DNA for the CDR3 is TGTGCCAGCAGCCCAGAGGGACTAGCGGGCCGCAATGAGCAGTTCTTC. Protein: CASSPEGLAGRNEQFF. The chain carries TRBV3-1 and TRBJ2-1, with 12 bases fitting TRBD2. Trimming took 4 bases from V and 6 from J; bases not matched to a gene: 7. The CDR3 is 16 residues long. The germline V gene has CDR1 LGHDT and CDR2 YNNKEL (reference sequence).

The chain couples TRBV6-2 or TRBV6-3 to TRBJ2-4; 10 positions match TRBD1. CDR3 size: 17 residues. The germline gives CDR1 MNHEY, CDR2 SVGEGT. J lost 2 bases, V lost 2 bases, and 6 bases had no gene match. CDR3 DNA sequence: TGTGCCAGCAGTTACGGATGGGACAGGGGATCCAAAAACATTCAGTACTTC. This sequence encodes CASSYGWDRGSKNIQYF.

The V gene is TRBV13, the J gene TRBJ2-1; 10 bases match TRBD1. Germline loops: CDR1 PRHDT, CDR2 FYEKMQ (reference sequence). CDR3 length: 13 residues. V lost 9 bases, J lost 8 bases, and 7 bases stayed unmatched. The CDR3 loop is CASKPGTGDEQFF. For the CDR3, the DNA is TGTGCCAGTAAACCCGGGACAGGGGATGAGCAGTTCTTC. The variable domain in full, with the rest retrieved from reference TRBV13 and TRBJ2-1, is AAGVIQSPRHLIKEKRETATLKCYPIPRHDTVYWYQQGPGQDPQFLISFYEKMQSDKGSIPDRFSAQQFSDYHSELNMSSLELGDSALYFCASKPGTGDEQFFGPGTRLTVL.

Notes on this clonotype: Since the CDR3 does not end with the conserved phenylalanine or tryptophan, this likely comes from a read error. V is TRBV11-1 and J is TRBJ2-2, with 10 bases aligning to TRBD1. Per the germline V gene, CDR1 is SGHAT and CDR2 is FQDESV (reference sequence). V was pared by 5 bases and J by 5 bases, with 5 bases of the junction left unmatched. The CDR3 contains 15 residues. CDR3 sequence (DNA): TGTGCCAGCAGCACCGGGACAGGGGCTACCGGGGAGCTGTTTTTG. Its translation is CASSTGTGATGELFL.

This clonotype was seen a single time. The gene calls are TRBV3-1 and TRBJ2-3; the D gene is possibly TRBD1 (6 bases). This CDR3 is 15 amino acids long. The germline CDR1 and CDR2 sequences are LGHDT and YNNKEL (reference sequence). V gave up 2 bases and J gave up 3 bases, with 12 bases separating them. The CDR3 spells CASSQRGRGTDTQYF. The CDR3 DNA is TGTGCCAGCAGCCAACGAGGCAGGGGAACAGATACGCAGTATTTT.

The V and J genes are TRBV15 and TRBJ2-7; no firm D call. The closer fit of TRBJ2-5 to the DNA end suggests the J call may be wrong. In germline, CDR1 is LNHNV, CDR2 YYDKDF (reference sequence). CDR3 length: 15 amino acids. The CDR3 coding sequence is TGTGCCACCAGCAGAGTAATGGCCCCCCCAGAGACCCAGTACTTC. Amino acid sequence: CATSRVMAPPETQYF.

A few counts support this clonotype. The chain couples TRBV27 to TRBJ2-7, with TRBD1 matching 9 bases. Unmatched junction bases numbered 3, after V lost 10 bases and J lost 5 bases. The CDR3 covers 11 residues. Per the germline V gene, CDR1 is MNHEY and CDR2 is SMNVEV (reference sequence). CDR3 loop: CATGTGHEQYF. The CDR3 nucleotides are TGTGCCACAGGGACAGGGCACGAGCAGTACTTC.

V is TRBV27 and J is TRBJ2-1, with unresolved D. Trimming left V 5 bases short and J 2 bases short, with 10 bases between. The CDR3 contains 14 residues. In germline, CDR1 is MNHEY, CDR2 SMNVEV (reference sequence). CDR3: CASSLGMAYNEQFF. The CDR3, as DNA: TGTGCCAGCAGTCTGGGGATGGCCTACAATGAGCAGTTCTTC.

The DNA of the CDR3 is TGTGCCAGCAGCCAAGATGGGATATACGGCTTCGAGTTCTTC. Residues: CASSQDGIYGFEFF. This chain uses TRBV3-1 with TRBJ2-1; D not certain. The germline V and J ends were trimmed by 0 bases and 14 bases, with 17 bases remaining between them. The CDR3 has 14 residues. CDR1 and CDR2 from the germline V gene are LGHDT and YNNKEL (reference sequence).

The rearrangement links TRBV5-1 to TRBJ2-3; possible D gene TRBD2, 5 bases. Germline CDR1 is SGHRS and CDR2 is YFSETQ. The V gene lost 7 bases and the J gene lost 4 bases, with 22 bases spanning the gap. The CDR3 is 16 amino acids. This chain's CDR3 is CASSYKGSLGADTQYF. The CDR3 nucleotides read TGCGCCAGCTCGTACAAGGGCTCCTTGGGAGCAGATACGCAGTATTTT.

The sample holds a few counts of this clonotype. This rearrangement joins TRBV7-2 to TRBJ1-6; D might be TRBD1 (5 bases). V was shortened by 6 bases and J by 7 bases, with 16 bases between the two germline ends. CDR3 length: 15 residues. The V gene's germline CDR1 is SGHTA and CDR2 FQGNSA. CDR3 in amino acids: CASRAVGTLNSPLHF. As DNA, the CDR3 is TGTGCCAGCAGGGCAGTGGGGACCCTAAATTCACCCCTCCACTTT.

The V gene is TRBV6-6, the J gene TRBJ2-1, with unresolved D. The ends were cut back, 5 bases at V and 9 bases at J, with 8 bases in the middle. The CDR3 totals 11 residues. In germline, CDR1 is MNHNY, CDR2 SVGAGI (reference sequence). In nucleotides, the CDR3 is TGTGCCAGCAGTCCCGTGGTTGAGCAGTTCTTC. Its translation is CASSPVVEQFF.

The chain is built from TRBV7-2 and TRBJ2-1; 7 positions match TRBD2. This CDR3 has 17 residues. Germline V CDR1 and CDR2: SGHTA, FQGNSA. The J segment lost 10 bases and the V segment lost 5 bases, leaving 20 bases of the junction unmatched. CDR3 residues: CASSGGASGPPGQEQFF. CDR3 sequence (DNA): TGTGCCAGCAGCGGAGGCGCTAGCGGTCCTCCGGGGCAGGAGCAGTTCTTC.

The V gene is TRBV9, the J gene TRBJ2-7; D unclear. Germline CDR1 SGDLS, CDR2 YYNGEE. The CDR3 has 15 residues. V was clipped by 5 bases and J by 0 bases, with 15 bases between them. CDR3 bases: TGTGCCAGCAGTGTCGTAGGGCAGAGCTCCTACGAGCAGTACTTC. Translated: CASSVVGQSSYEQYF.